This TCR beta chain was observed in a study of shared clonotypes between healthy human individuals (TCRdb year 2020). About the full investigation: A couple of women and a few men aged 18 to 49 years were included in the cohort. Between about 0.85 and 10 billion PBMCs per donor were obtained by leukapheresis. Libraries were prepared and TCR repertoires were sequenced by different laboratories using diverse techniques, in order to increase sequencing depth and limit assay-specific biases. For each donor, three plates each were used for CD4 naive and CD4 memory, two plates were used for CD8 naive, and one plate was used for CD8 memory. The study deeply sequenced blood TCR repertoires of five healthy adults to estimate repertoire size and the extent of clonotype sharing between individuals. What the work shows at the level of the full study, not this receptor alone: Even with the large sequencing depth, rarefaction of the sorted-subset datasets indicated that sequencing was incomplete. Because the study included a small number of donors, the genetic and exposure-history diversity represented was limited. Pairwise subsampling led to the expectation that sequencing depth would affect the degree of clonotype sharing among donors. Clonotypes shared by all four sorted-subset donors showed higher generation probabilities than non-shared clonotypes. About 5% of naive CD4, around 3.5% of naive CD8, 2% to 2.5% of memory CD4, and around 0.42% of memory CD8 clonotypes were shared across several donors. Sampling was restricted to blood, and TCR repertoires in tissue are likely to differ from TCR repertoires in blood. Larger estimated clonotype richness was generally found for naive subsets than for memory subsets.

TCR CDR3 regions were amplified from genomic DNA by multiplex PCR using the deep immunoSEQ assay. For each cell subset, the extracted genomic DNA was distributed evenly across all wells of several immunoSEQ 96-well plates, and each plate served as one replicate. Each replicate PCR for sorted subsets received approximately 220 ng genomic DNA, equal to 28,000 or so T cell genomes. Purified libraries were quantified with a Qubit 3.0 fluorometer, sized on a Bioanalyzer 2100, and re-quantified with the KAPA Library Quantification kit. A separate single-read 150-cycle Illumina NextSeq 550 flow cell was used to sequence each immunoSEQ 96-well plate. In the original analysis: The immunoSEQ output contained only junctional sequences without quality scores, so filtering could not match that applied to full-length reads. Sequences were annotated with PyIR, a Python wrapper for IgBLAST v1.9, using IMGT germline references to assign V/J genes and CDR3. Any read was removed if the V/J assignment was weak (E-value above 1e-6), the CDR3 was missing, or the read contained stop codons, out-of-frame junctions, or ambiguous translated residues. V3J clonotypes were defined by identical inferred V gene, J gene, and CDR3 amino acid sequence. Percentage overlap between repertoires was computed as shared unique clonotypes divided by the size of the smaller repertoire. Richness of each repertoire was evaluated using RTK rarefaction, the Chao1 estimator, and Recon v2.1 estimates of unobserved clonotypes. For all TCRbeta clonotypes obtained by the gDNA method from a few donors, generation probabilities were computed with OLGA. The immuneACCESS repertoire file appears here via TCRdb, limited to in-frame rearrangements. These files lack a portion of the clones; in checked studies, under half of the deficit traces to unresolved V genes, and the cause of the others is not known. V and J calls and clone size are as listed in that table; D and trimming were resolved from the DNA. The sample contains about 680,000 clones, about 92% of them found a single time. The ten most abundant clones make up 20% to 25% of the sample.

Regarding this clone: Its antigen target is currently unknown. No base quality information exists; no much larger clone differs at one position.

CD8 naive samples were obtained by positive selection for CCR7 among CD45RO-negative cells, yielding a CD45RA+CCR7+ population from which TemRA cells were excluded. The donors were healthy, HIV-negative adults who had no recently reported acute infections or vaccinations. Only Caucasian adults living in Nashville, Tennessee, USA were represented among the donors. After blood collection by leukapheresis, PBMCs were isolated using Ficoll-Histopaque density gradient centrifugation and then cryopreserved in the vapor phase of liquid nitrogen. Analytical flow cytometry was used to check the purity and quantity of each magnetically sorted T cell population. From each sorted fraction, genomic DNA was isolated and quantified by UV absorbance on a Nanodrop 2000c. The CDR3 goes from the cysteine to the phenylalanine over 14 residues. Here the CDR3 DNA is all that survives: 42 bases in frame from base 1. From the germline V gene, CDR1 is MDHEN and CDR2 is SYDVKM. The trim is 2 bases for V and 8 bases for J, with a gap of 13 bases between the germline ends.

Sequenced sample: naive CD8+ T cells sorted from blood. The sample's cell subset or site label, in plain terms: CD45RA+CCR7+. The rearrangement joined TRBV28 to TRBJ2-1, with the D call perhaps TRBD1 or TRBD2, as 6 bases match in each case. The clonotype originates from a man aged 25 to 45 in good health. This receptor carries the CDR3 CASSLRGAQDEQFF. The DNA reads TGTGCCAGCAGTTTAAGGGGGGCTCAGGATGAGCAGTTCTTC.